What follows are 8 T cell receptor gamma chains derived from one specimen sequenced in a study of γδ T cells in repeated Plasmodium falciparum infection. Gammadelta T cells were flow-sorted from PBMC into Vgamma9/Vdelta2+ and Vdelta2-negative populations for bulk analysis. TCRdb re-analyzed the multiplex PCR reads via CATT. The table shows some 30,000 gamma-chain clones, with more than 1.4% occurring only once. Source material: gamma-delta T cells from blood. These receptors all stem from a pool of human donors (malaria-infected and uninfected, not separated).

For this clone: The TCRdb protein, from a much larger clone, departs from this DNA's translation at residue 3, likely by read error; the protein shown derives from the DNA. Additional DNA sequences in this sample encode the identical CDR3. The J gene is TRGJP, the V gene TRGV9. Matching the DNA to germline supplied the J gene, which TCRdb does not give. CDR3 size: 17 residues. The germline CDR1 and CDR2 sequences are GITISATS and ISYDGTV (reference sequence). The CDR3 nucleotides are TGTGCCTCGTGGGAGGTGTTAGGTGAGTTGGGCAAAAAAATCAAGGTATTT. Amino acid sequence: CASWEVLGELGKKIKVF.

There are many counts of this clone. The amino acid sequence in TCRdb belongs to a much larger clone and departs from this DNA's translation at residue 10, likely a sequencing read error; the sequence shown is translated from the DNA. V usage is TRGV9 and J usage is TRGJP. The germline CDR1 and CDR2 sequences are GITISATS and ISYDGTV (reference sequence). The length of the CDR3 is 17 residues. In DNA form, the CDR3 reads TGTGCCTTGTGGGAGGTCCCGCAAGAGTCGGGCAAAAAAATCAAGGTATTT. It codes for CALWEVPQESGKKIKVF.

With regard to this clone: TCRdb has a much larger clone's protein, which differs at residue 15 from the translation of this DNA, likely because of a read error; what is shown is the protein translated from the DNA. The chain carries TRGV9 and TRGJP. The germline CDR1 and CDR2 sequences are GITISATS and ISYDGTV (reference sequence). The length of the CDR3 is 17 residues. CDR3 region: CALWEPRQELGKKIEVF. Written as DNA, the CDR3 is TGTGCCTTGTGGGAGCCCCGGCAAGAGTTGGGCAAAAAAATCGAGGTATTT.

The sample holds many counts of this clone. This likely came from a read error, as a far larger clone is one base away. Other DNA sequences from this sample encode an identical CDR3 as well. The chain combines TRGV9 with TRGJ1 or TRGJ2. CDR1 and CDR2 (germline): GITISATS, ISYDGTV (reference sequence). The CDR3 extends over 15 amino acids. The junction had 12 bases not matched to a gene; V was cut back by 4 bases and J by 3 bases. CDR3 coding DNA: TGTGCCTTGTGGGAAGTGCACCCCTTTTATTATAAGAAACTCTTT. It yields the protein CALWEVHPFYYKKLF.

This clone was counted at least ten times. The rearrangement links TRGV2 to TRGJ1 or TRGJ2. The length of the CDR3 is 12 residues. J gave up 10 bases and V 0 bases, and 6 bases lay outside the gene matches. Per the germline V gene, CDR1 is EGSNGY and CDR2 is YDSYNSKV. The chain's CDR3 is CATWDGPRKKLF. The CDR3 DNA sequence: TGTGCCACCTGGGACGGGCCACGGAAGAAACTCTTT.

This clone was detected only a few times. A far larger clone is one base from this, pointing to a likely read error. Other DNA sequences from this sample encode an identical CDR3 as well. This CDR3 is CALWELYYYKKLF. CDR3 coding DNA: TGTGCCTTGTGGGAATTATATTATTATAAGAAGCTCTTT. TRGV9 is the V gene, and the J gene was not called. This CDR3 has 13 amino acids. The V gene's germline CDR1 is GITISATS and CDR2 ISYDGTV (reference sequence).

By frequency in the sample, this clone is medium-sized. A far bigger clonotype differs at one base, so this is likely a read error. Different DNA sequences within this sample yield the same CDR3. The rearrangement joins TRGV9 to TRGJP. Germline assignment: CDR1 GITISATS and CDR2 ISYDGTV (reference sequence). The CDR3 is 16 residues long. The CDR3 is CALWEVQELGKKIKVF. CDR3 bases: TGTGCCTTGTGGGAGGTGCAAGAGTTGGGCAAAAAGATCAAGGTATTT.

This clone was counted only a few times. A far bigger clonotype differs at one base, so this is likely a read error. Other nucleotide sequences from this sample produce the same CDR3. The V segment is TRGV9, and no J call was made. The CDR3 has 12 amino acids. The germline V gene has CDR1 GITISATS and CDR2 ISYDGTV (reference sequence). CDR3 residues: CALWEYRYKKLF. CDR3 DNA sequence: TGTGCCTTGTGGGAGTATCGGTATAAGAAGCTCTTT.